Listed here is a single T cell receptor beta chain. This sample is part of a study of technical replicates of blood from several donors. TCRdb keeps only in-frame clones here, not all; method: immunoSEQ multiplex PCR. The sample holds 75,000 to 100,000 clones, about nine tenths seen once. Trimming took off 0 bases at V and 7 bases at J, with 10 bases between the two ends. The CDR3 runs 13 residues. Per the germline V gene, CDR1 is SGHVS and CDR2 is FNYEAQ. V gene TRBV7-6 combines with J gene TRBJ2-7; unclear D gene. The sample comprised T cells isolated from PBMCs. The source of this sequence is a human donor in good health. The CDR3 spells CASSLASSWEQYF. The CDR3 DNA follows: TGTGCCAGCAGCTTAGCGAGTAGTTGGGAGCAGTACTTC.